A selection of T cell receptor beta chains follows, all from one sample in a study of blood T cell repertoires in COVID-19. Some clones are missing from TCRdb's copy, which holds only in-frame ones; the method was immunoSEQ multiplex PCR. The table has some 110,000 clones, roughly 85% seen once. Sequenced material: peripheral blood. These receptor sequences come from a man aged 25 to 40 with acute or convalescent COVID-19. Each CDR3 is given with its conserved first and last residue. Fields, in order: V gene, clone size, D gene, J gene, CDR3 protein, CDR3 DNA. The D gene is left open where the match is weak. Size is stated for part of the rows, as once, few or many counts, or as a class when the clone is expanded.

V: TRBV28
size: .
D: .
J: TRBJ2-3
CDR3: CASSPPGEGGTDTQYF
DNA: TGTGCCAGCAGTCCCCCAGGGGAAGGGGGCACAGATACGCAGTATTTT

V: TRBV6-2/TRBV6-3
size: few
D: TRBD1
J: TRBJ1-5
CDR3: CASSFRTGNQPQHF
DNA: TGTGCCAGCAGTTTTAGGACAGGTAATCAGCCCCAGCATTTT

V: TRBV4-1
size: .
D: .
J: TRBJ2-3
CDR3: CASSRTGSASPGADTQYF
DNA: TGCGCCAGCAGCCGGACGGGAAGTGCGTCGCCAGGCGCAGATACGCAGTATTTT

V: TRBV9
size: once
D: .
J: TRBJ2-2
CDR3: CASSVGSGNTGELFF
DNA: TGTGCCAGCAGCGTAGGGTCGGGGAACACCGGGGAGCTGTTTTTT

V: TRBV19
size: .
D: .
J: TRBJ1-2
CDR3: CASSMGQEYYGYTF
DNA: TGTGCCAGTAGTATGGGACAAGAATACTATGGCTACACCTTC

V: TRBV15
size: .
D: TRBD2
J: TRBJ2-1
CDR3: CATSRDNSGISSYNEQFF
DNA: TGTGCCACCAGCAGAGATAATAGCGGGATAAGCTCCTACAATGAGCAGTTCTTC

V: TRBV7-9
size: .
D: .
J: TRBJ1-1
CDR3: CASSPGGSPEAFF
DNA: TGTGCCAGCAGCCCCGGCGGGTCCCCTGAAGCTTTCTTT

V: TRBV7-8
size: .
D: .
J: TRBJ1-2
CDR3: CASSLQDSFYGYTF
DNA: TGTGCCAGCAGCTTACAGGACAGTTTTTATGGCTACACCTTC

V: TRBV5-1
size: .
D: .
J: TRBJ1-6
CDR3: CASSAGRTYNSPLHF
DNA: TGCGCCAGCAGCGCCGGACGGACATATAATTCACCCCTCCACTTT

V: TRBV18
size: .
D: TRBD1
J: TRBJ1-1
CDR3: CASSPLGQGGVGTEAFF
DNA: TGTGCCAGCTCACCTTTGGGCCAGGGGGGTGTTGGCACTGAAGCTTTCTTT

V: TRBV19
size: once
D: TRBD1
J: TRBJ2-7
CDR3: CASSPTGSSYEQYF
DNA: TGTGCCAGTAGCCCGACAGGGTCCTCCTACGAGCAGTACTTC

V: TRBV30
size: .
D: .
J: TRBJ1-2
CDR3: CAWRGRGADYGYTF
DNA: TGTGCCTGGAGAGGGAGGGGAGCGGACTATGGCTACACCTTC

V: TRBV2
size: .
D: .
J: TRBJ1-5
CDR3: CASSAPPQGPYTGFDQPQHF
DNA: TGTGCCAGCAGCGCACCACCACAGGGCCCATATACCGGATTCGATCAGCCCCAGCATTTT

V: TRBV7-2
size: few
D: TRBD2
J: TRBJ2-1
CDR3: CASSLTSGDYNEQFF
DNA: TGTGCCAGCAGCCTGACTAGCGGAGACTACAATGAGCAGTTCTTC

V: TRBV19
size: .
D: .
J: TRBJ1-4
CDR3: CASRGHSGGEKLFF
DNA: TGTGCCAGTAGGGGACATTCGGGCGGAGAAAAACTGTTTTTT

V: TRBV7-2
size: .
D: TRBD2
J: TRBJ2-5
CDR3: CASSLESSGVGETQYF
DNA: TGTGCCAGCAGCTTAGAGTCTAGCGGGGTGGGGGAGACCCAGTACTTC

V: TRBV5-6
size: .
D: .
J: TRBJ1-2
CDR3: CASSPGAWGLYGYTF
DNA: TGTGCCAGCAGCCCCGGGGCTTGGGGACTCTATGGCTACACCTTC

V: TRBV4-1
size: .
D: TRBD1
J: TRBJ1-1
CDR3: CASSQDSGTGNTEAFF
DNA: TGCGCCAGCAGCCAAGATTCCGGGACAGGGAACACTGAAGCTTTCTTT

V: TRBV5-6
size: .
D: .
J: TRBJ2-7
CDR3: CASSSGGRSEQYF
DNA: TGTGCCAGCAGCTCAGGTGGGAGGTCTGAGCAGTACTTC

V: TRBV6-5
size: .
D: TRBD1
J: TRBJ1-2
CDR3: CASSYLTGGNGYTF
DNA: TGTGCCAGCAGTTACTTAACAGGGGGCAATGGCTACACCTTC

V: TRBV3-1/TRBV3-2
size: .
D: TRBD2
J: TRBJ2-5
CDR3: CASSQDSTSGSLQETQYF
DNA: TGTGCCAGCAGCCAAGACTCAACTAGCGGGTCTTTACAAGAGACCCAGTACTTC

V: TRBV2
size: .
D: .
J: TRBJ1-6
CDR3: CASKGSTGNNSPLHF
DNA: TGTGCCAGCAAGGGCAGTACGGGGAACAATTCACCCCTCCACTTT

V: TRBV14
size: .
D: .
J: TRBJ2-5
CDR3: CASSQAGLRETQYF
DNA: TGTGCCAGCAGCCAAGCGGGACTGAGGGAGACCCAGTACTTC

V: TRBV7-3
size: .
D: TRBD2
J: TRBJ2-3
CDR3: CASSPGLAGGGDTQYF
DNA: TGTGCCAGCAGCCCAGGACTAGCGGGAGGAGGAGATACGCAGTATTTT

V: TRBV7-2
size: .
D: TRBD1
J: TRBJ1-2
CDR3: CASSGQGSDLILYGYTF
DNA: TGTGCCAGCAGCGGACAGGGGTCGGACCTTATACTTTATGGCTACACCTTC